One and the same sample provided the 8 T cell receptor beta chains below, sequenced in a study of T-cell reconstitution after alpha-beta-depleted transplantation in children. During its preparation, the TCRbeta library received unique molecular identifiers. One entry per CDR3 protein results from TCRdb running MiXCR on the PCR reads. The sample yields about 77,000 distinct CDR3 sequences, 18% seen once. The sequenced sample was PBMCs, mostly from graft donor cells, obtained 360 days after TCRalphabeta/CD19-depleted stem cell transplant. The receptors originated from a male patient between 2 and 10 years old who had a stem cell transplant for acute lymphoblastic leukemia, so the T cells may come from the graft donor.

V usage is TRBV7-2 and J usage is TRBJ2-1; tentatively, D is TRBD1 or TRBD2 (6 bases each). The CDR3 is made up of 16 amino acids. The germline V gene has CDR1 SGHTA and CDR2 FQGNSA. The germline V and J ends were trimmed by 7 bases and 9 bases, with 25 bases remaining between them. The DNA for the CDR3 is TGTGCCAGCATCAATCAAGGTCGGGGGCAGAGAAGTGAGCAGTTCTTC. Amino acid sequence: CASINQGRGQRSEQFF.

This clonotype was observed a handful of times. The DNA of the CDR3 is TGCGCCAGCAGCCCAAGTCCCGGTTCCTACGAGCAGTACTTC. It encodes CASSPSPGSYEQYF. V and J are TRBV4-1 and TRBJ2-7; no reliable D call. CDR1 is MGHRA, CDR2 YSYEKL, per germline. This CDR3 region has 14 residues. The V gene lost 4 bases and the J gene lost 1 base, with 11 bases spanning the gap.

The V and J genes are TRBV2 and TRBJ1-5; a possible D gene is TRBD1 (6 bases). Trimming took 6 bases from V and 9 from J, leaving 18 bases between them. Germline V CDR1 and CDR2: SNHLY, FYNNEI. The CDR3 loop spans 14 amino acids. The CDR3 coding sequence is TGTGCCAGCAGAAGGACAGACCTTCCAGGGCCCCAGCATTTT. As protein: CASRRTDLPGPQHF.

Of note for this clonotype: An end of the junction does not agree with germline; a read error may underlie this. CDR3: CASSYFRGQPQHF. CDR3 nucleotide sequence: TGTGCCAGCAGCTACTTCAGGGGGCAGCCCCAGCATTTT. This sequence joins TRBV6-5 and TRBJ1-5; 7 bases fit TRBD1. Looked up from germline, CDR1 is MNHEY and CDR2 is SVGAGI. The CDR3 length is 13 residues.

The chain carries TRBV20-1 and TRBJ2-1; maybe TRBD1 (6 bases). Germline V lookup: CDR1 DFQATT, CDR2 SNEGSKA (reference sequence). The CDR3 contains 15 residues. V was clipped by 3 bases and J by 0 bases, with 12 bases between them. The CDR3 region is CSASTGPSSYNEQFF. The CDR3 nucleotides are TGCAGTGCTAGTACAGGGCCGAGCTCCTACAATGAGCAGTTCTTC.

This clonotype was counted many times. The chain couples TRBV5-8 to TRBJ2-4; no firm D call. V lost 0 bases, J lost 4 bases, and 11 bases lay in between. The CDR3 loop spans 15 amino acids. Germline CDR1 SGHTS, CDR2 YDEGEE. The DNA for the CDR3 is TGTGCCAGCAGCTTGGTAGGTTGGATAAAAAACATTCAGTACTTC. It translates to CASSLVGWIKNIQYF.

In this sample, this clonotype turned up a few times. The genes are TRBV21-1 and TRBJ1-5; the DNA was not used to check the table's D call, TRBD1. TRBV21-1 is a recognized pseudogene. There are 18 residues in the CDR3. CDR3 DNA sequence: TGTGCCAGCAGCAAGACAGGACAGGACCTTTATAGCAATCAGCCCCAGCATTTT. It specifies CASSKTGQDLYSNQPQHF.

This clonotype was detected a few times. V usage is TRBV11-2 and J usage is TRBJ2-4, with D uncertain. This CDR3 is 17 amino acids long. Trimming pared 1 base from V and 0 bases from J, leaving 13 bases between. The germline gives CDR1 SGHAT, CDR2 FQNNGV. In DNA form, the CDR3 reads TGTGCCAGCAGCTTAGTTGTAGCCAGTTTAGCCAAAAACATTCAGTACTTC. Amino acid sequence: CASSLVVASLAKNIQYF.